This entry concerns a single T cell receptor beta chain. This sample is drawn from a study of blood T cell repertoires in COVID-19. Study information: Spain, Italy and the United States supplied samples that represented acute and convalescent COVID-19.

Original processing methods: Estimation of nucleated cell counts relied on the amplification of reference gene primers. Using immunoSEQ multiplex PCR, the repertoire was profiled, and TCRdb retains in-frame clones only, with some absent. The DNA gave D and trimming, while V, J and clone size come from that table. The table includes about 140,000 clones, roughly 79% detected once. The clonotype was recovered from a woman aged 60-75 years with acute or convalescent COVID-19. What was sequenced was peripheral blood.

The CDR3 loop reads CASRLAVHTGELFF. The CDR3 DNA sequence: TGTGCCAGCCGCTTGGCGGTACACACCGGGGAGCTGTTTTTT. The genes are TRBV6-5 and TRBJ2-2, with D hard to call. The V end lost 8 bases, the J end lost 3 bases, and 13 bases lay between the germline ends. Germline V gives CDR1 MNHEY, CDR2 SVGAGI. This CDR3 contains 14 residues.